This entry features one TCR beta chain sequence. Antigen: not known. This entry belongs to a study of cytomegalovirus exposure and HLA in healthy donors. Study-wide results and limits: A likely sequencing artifact accounted for one observed cluster of highly shared sequence variants. A reported reduction in N-insertions relative to the roughly 670-donor mean was seen in an Asian-associated ancestry cluster in a later analysis. There were several of the most significant clusters that appeared linked to common viral pathogens in a later analysis.

Germline V gene sequence: CDR1 SGHDT, CDR2 YYEEEE. V shed 2 bases, J shed 10 bases, and the junction held 7 bases outside the gene matches. The CDR3 spans 14 residues. With 60 Vbeta and 13 Jbeta primers, the PCR was carried out. The repertoire was sequenced with immunoSEQ multiplex PCR; TCRdb's copy has only in-frame clones and lacks some. The table has approximately 190,000 clones, about 86% seen once; the top ten hold around 2%. This receptor was identified in a woman aged 18-29 years in good health and CMV-seropositive. Sample: PBMCs. The J gene is TRBJ1-4, the V gene TRBV5-6; 8 bases agree with TRBD1. The CDR3 loop is CASSFLQGAGKLFF. Written as DNA, the CDR3 is TGTGCCAGCAGCTTTCTTCAGGGGGCAGGAAAACTGTTTTTT. The full variable domain, its missing parts supplied by reference TRBV5-6 and TRBJ1-4, is DAGVTQSPTHLIKTRGQQVTLRCSPKSGHDTVSWYQQALGQGPQFIFQYYEEEERQRGNFPDRFSGHQFPNYSSELNVNALLLGDSALYLCASSFLQGAGKLFFGSGTQLSVL.